A selection of T cell receptor beta chains follows, all from one sample in a study of blood T cell repertoires in COVID-19. Produced via immunoSEQ multiplex PCR; TCRdb's table is partial and in-frame only. The sample holds more than 200,000 clones, about 86% seen once. The source material was peripheral blood. The receptors come from a man aged 35-49 years with active or convalescent COVID-19. Both conserved end residues are part of each CDR3.

J gene: TRBJ1-2; V gene: TRBV4-2; CDR3 protein: CASSPGQGLGYGYTF
J gene: TRBJ1-1; V gene: TRBV11-2; CDR3 protein: CASSPLVGQKNTEAFF
J gene: TRBJ2-6; V gene: TRBV6-1; CDR3 protein: CASSVPGQAPGANVLTF
J gene: TRBJ1-6; V gene: TRBV2; CDR3 protein: CASSEGSVSFRNSPLHF
J gene: TRBJ1-4; V gene: TRBV30; CDR3 protein: CAWGRQNINEKLFF
J gene: TRBJ2-7; V gene: TRBV19; CDR3 protein: CASSRDRESSYEQYF
J gene: TRBJ1-1; V gene: TRBV5-6; CDR3 protein: CASSVDYRNTEAFF
J gene: TRBJ1-2; V gene: TRBV15; CDR3 protein: CATSSRTGIHGYTF
J gene: TRBJ2-1; V gene: TRBV7-9; CDR3 protein: CASSSPLRPQFF
J gene: TRBJ1-2; V gene: TRBV4-1; CDR3 protein: CASSQTGTGILDGYTF
J gene: TRBJ2-5; V gene: TRBV6-5; CDR3 protein: CASSSRGYQETQYF
J gene: TRBJ1-4; V gene: TRBV2; CDR3 protein: CASGRGHEKLFF
J gene: TRBJ1-5; V gene: TRBV7-9; CDR3 protein: CASSQSGGADNQPQHF
J gene: TRBJ2-7; V gene: TRBV27; CDR3 protein: CASSLSGTAAYEQYF
J gene: TRBJ2-1; V gene: TRBV5-1; CDR3 protein: CATRDSRSINEQFF
J gene: TRBJ1-6; V gene: TRBV2; CDR3 protein: CASSEDAGSSYNSPLHF
J gene: TRBJ2-5; V gene: TRBV5-4; CDR3 protein: CASSLRRASGGSGETQYF
J gene: TRBJ1-3; V gene: TRBV19; CDR3 protein: CASRPWGGSGNTIYF
J gene: TRBJ2-1; V gene: TRBV7-2; CDR3 protein: CASSLGGTGGYEQFF
J gene: TRBJ2-2; V gene: TRBV2; CDR3 protein: CASKDRKNTGELFF
J gene: TRBJ2-3; V gene: TRBV30; CDR3 protein: CAWSALNSRPPDTQYF
J gene: TRBJ2-2; V gene: TRBV11-2; CDR3 protein: CASSISGQSTGELFF